This T cell receptor beta chain was identified in a study of cytotoxic CD8 clonotypes in ibrutinib-treated CLL. As for the study in general: Responses: around 24 partial, 2 complete; after median about 70 months, around 15 stayed remitted, some twelve progressed. Regarding the study as a whole: Elevated clonality accompanied ibrutinib response, with a return toward baseline values at progression. Rare overall, public clonotypes shrank or held steady under therapy.

Notes on this clone: The antigen is undetermined.

This CDR3 has 11 residues. Trimming took off 7 bases at V and 5 bases at J, with 8 bases between the two ends. The germline gives CDR1 MNHNY, CDR2 SVGAGI (reference sequence). Target depth was 1 in 200,000 to 1 in 1 million T cells, about 10x per clonotype. This table comes from immunoSEQ multiplex PCR, and its TCRdb copy is limited to in-frame clones, with some not included. The sample consists of under 150,000 clones, 91% of them appearing once. This sequence joins TRBV6-6 and TRBJ2-5; D unclear. Material: PBMCs, obtained after 12 months of ibrutinib treatment. The receptor was isolated from a human donor with chronic lymphocytic leukemia. The CDR3 bases are TGTGCCAGCATGGGTATGGAGACCCAGTACTTC. This encodes CASMGMETQYF.